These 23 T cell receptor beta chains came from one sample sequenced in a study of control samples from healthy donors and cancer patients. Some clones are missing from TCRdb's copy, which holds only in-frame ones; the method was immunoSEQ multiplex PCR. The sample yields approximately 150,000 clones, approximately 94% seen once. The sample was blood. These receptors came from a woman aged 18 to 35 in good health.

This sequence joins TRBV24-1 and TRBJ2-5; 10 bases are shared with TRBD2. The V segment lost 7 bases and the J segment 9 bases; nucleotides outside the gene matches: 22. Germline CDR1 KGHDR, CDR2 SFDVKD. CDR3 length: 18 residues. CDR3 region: CATRGRDLAGAGPEAQYF. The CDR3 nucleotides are TGTGCCACCAGAGGCAGGGATCTAGCGGGAGCGGGCCCTGAGGCCCAGTACTTC.

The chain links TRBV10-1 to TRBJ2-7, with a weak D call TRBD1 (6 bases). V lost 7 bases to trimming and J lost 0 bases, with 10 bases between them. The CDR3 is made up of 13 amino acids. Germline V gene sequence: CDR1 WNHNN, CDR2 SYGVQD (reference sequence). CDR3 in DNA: TGCGCCAGCAACTCACAGGGCTCCTACGAGCAGTACTTC. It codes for CASNSQGSYEQYF.

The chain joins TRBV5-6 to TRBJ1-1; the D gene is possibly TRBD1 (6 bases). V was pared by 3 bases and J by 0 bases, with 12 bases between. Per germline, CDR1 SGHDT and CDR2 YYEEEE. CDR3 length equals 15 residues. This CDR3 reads CASSWGAVVNTEAFF. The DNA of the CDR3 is TGTGCCAGCAGCTGGGGGGCAGTAGTGAACACTGAAGCTTTCTTT.

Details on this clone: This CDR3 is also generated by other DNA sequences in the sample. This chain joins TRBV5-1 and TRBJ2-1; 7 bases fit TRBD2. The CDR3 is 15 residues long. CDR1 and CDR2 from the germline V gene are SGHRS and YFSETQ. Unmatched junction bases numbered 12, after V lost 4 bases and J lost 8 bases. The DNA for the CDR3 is TGCGCCAGCAGCCAGACTAGCCGGACCCGCGATGAGCAGTTCTTC. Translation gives CASSQTSRTRDEQFF.

Here the CDR3 DNA reads TGTGCCAGCAGGGGGACAACTAATGAAAAACTGTTTTTT. This encodes CASRGTTNEKLFF. The rearrangement uses TRBV7-2 and TRBJ1-4; D remains ambiguous. The CDR3 consists of 13 residues. V shed 6 bases and J shed 0 bases, with 5 bases lying between them. Germline CDR1 reads SGHTA; CDR2 reads FQGNSA.

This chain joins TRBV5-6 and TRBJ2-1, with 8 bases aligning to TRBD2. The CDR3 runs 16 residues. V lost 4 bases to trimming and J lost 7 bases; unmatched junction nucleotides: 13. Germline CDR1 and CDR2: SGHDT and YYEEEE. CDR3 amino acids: CASSRGGLIRSNEQFF. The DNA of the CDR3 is TGTGCCAGCAGCCGGGGGGGACTCATCCGTAGTAATGAGCAGTTCTTC.

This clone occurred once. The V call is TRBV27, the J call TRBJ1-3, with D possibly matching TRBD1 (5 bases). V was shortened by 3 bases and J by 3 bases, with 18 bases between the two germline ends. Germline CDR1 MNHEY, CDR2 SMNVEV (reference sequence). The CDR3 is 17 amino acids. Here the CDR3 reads CASSFLPVGVDGNTIYF. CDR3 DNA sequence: TGTGCCAGCAGTTTCCTCCCGGTGGGGGTAGATGGAAACACCATATATTTT.

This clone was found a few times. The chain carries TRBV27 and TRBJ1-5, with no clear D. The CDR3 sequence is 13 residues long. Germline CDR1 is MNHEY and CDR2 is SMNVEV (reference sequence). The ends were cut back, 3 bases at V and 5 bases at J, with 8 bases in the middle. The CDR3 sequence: CASSFSGDQPQHF. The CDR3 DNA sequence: TGTGCCAGCAGTTTTTCCGGGGATCAGCCCCAGCATTTT.

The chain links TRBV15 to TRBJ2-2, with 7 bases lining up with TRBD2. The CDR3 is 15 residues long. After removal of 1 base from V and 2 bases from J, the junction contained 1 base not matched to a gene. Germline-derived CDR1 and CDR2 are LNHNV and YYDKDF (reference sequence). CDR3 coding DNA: TGTGCCACCAGCAGAGGGGGGGGAAACACCGGGGAGCTGTTTTTT. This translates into CATSRGGGNTGELFF. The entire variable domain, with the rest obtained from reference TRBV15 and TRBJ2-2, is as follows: DAMVIQNPRYQVTQFGKPVTLSCSQTLNHNVMYWYQQKSSQAPKLLFHYYDKDFNNEADTPDNFQSRRPNTSFCFLDIRSPGLGDTAMYLCATSRGGGNTGELFFGEGSRLTVL.

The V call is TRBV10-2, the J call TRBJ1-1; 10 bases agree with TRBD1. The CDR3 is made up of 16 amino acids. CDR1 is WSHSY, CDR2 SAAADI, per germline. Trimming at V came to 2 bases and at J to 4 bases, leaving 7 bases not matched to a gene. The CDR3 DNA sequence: TGCGCCAGCAGTGAGGGACAGGGGGAAGCAAGCACTGAAGCTTTCTTT. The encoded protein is CASSEGQGEASTEAFF.

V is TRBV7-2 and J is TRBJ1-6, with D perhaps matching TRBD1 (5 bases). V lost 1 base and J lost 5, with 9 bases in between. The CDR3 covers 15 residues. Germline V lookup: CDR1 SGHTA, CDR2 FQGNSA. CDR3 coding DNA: TGTGCCAGCAGCTTAGGGGGCAGGGATAATTCACCCCTCCACTTT. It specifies CASSLGGRDNSPLHF.

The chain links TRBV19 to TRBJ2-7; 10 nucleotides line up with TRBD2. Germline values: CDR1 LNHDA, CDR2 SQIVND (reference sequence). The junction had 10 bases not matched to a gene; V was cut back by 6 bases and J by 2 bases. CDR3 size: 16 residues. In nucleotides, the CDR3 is TGTGCCAGTAGCGCCCCGAGCGGGAGGGGGACCTACGAGCAGTACTTC. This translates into CASSAPSGRGTYEQYF.

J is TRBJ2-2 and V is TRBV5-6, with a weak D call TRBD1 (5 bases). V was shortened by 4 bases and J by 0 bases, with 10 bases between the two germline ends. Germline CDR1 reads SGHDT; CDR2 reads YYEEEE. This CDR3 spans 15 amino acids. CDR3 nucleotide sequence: TGTGCCAGCAGCCGCGTCAGGGCGAACACCGGGGAGCTGTTTTTT. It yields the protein CASSRVRANTGELFF. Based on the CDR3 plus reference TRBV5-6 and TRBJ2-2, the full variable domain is DAGVTQSPTHLIKTRGQQVTLRCSPKSGHDTVSWYQQALGQGPQFIFQYYEEEERQRGNFPDRFSGHQFPNYSSELNVNALLLGDSALYLCASSRVRANTGELFFGEGSRLTVL.

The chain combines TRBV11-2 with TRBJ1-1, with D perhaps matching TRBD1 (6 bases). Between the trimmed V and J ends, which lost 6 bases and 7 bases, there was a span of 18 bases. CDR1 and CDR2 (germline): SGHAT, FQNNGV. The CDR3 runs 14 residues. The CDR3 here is CASSAPTGMIEAFF. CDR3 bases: TGTGCCAGCAGTGCTCCCACAGGGATGATTGAAGCTTTCTTT.

CDR3 sequence (DNA): TGTGCCAGCAGCCAATCGGGCCTCCATTCGGGTGGCTACACCTTC. It codes for CASSQSGLHSGGYTF. The chain uses TRBV16 and TRBJ1-2; D unresolved. CDR3 length: 15 residues. Germline loops: CDR1 KGHSY, CDR2 FQNENV. The V gene lost 0 bases and the J gene lost 7 bases, with 15 bases spanning the gap.

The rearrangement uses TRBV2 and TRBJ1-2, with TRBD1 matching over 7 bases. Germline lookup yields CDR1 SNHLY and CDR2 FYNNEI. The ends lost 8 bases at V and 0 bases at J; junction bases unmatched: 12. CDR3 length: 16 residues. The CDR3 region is CASRTGPGTANYGYTF. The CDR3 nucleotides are TGTGCCAGCCGTACGGGTCCCGGGACAGCTAACTATGGCTACACCTTC.

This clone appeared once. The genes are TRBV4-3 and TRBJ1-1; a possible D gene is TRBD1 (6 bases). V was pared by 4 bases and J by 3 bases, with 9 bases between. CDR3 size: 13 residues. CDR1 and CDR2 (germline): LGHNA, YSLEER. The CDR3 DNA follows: TGCGCCAGCAGCCGGGAGGGGGACACTGAAGCTTTCTTT. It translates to CASSREGDTEAFF.

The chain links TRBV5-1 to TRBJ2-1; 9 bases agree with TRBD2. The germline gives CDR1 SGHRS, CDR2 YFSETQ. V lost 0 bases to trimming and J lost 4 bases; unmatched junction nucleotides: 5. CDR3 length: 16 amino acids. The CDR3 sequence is CASSLGTAGGYNEQFF. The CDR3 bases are TGCGCCAGCAGCTTGGGAACGGCGGGAGGGTACAATGAGCAGTTCTTC. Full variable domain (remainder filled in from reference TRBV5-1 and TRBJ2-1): KAGVTQTPRYLIKTRGQQVTLSCSPISGHRSVSWYQQTPGQGLQFLFEYFSETQRNKGNFPGRFSGRQFSNSRSEMNVSTLELGDSALYLCASSLGTAGGYNEQFFGPGTRLTVL.

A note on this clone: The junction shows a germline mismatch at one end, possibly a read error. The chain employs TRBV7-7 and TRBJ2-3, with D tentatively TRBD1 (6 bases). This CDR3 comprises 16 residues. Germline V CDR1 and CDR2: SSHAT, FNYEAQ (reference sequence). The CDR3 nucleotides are TGTGCTAGCAGCATCGGAACAGGGTCGGGCACAGATACGCAGTATTTT. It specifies CASSIGTGSGTDTQYF.

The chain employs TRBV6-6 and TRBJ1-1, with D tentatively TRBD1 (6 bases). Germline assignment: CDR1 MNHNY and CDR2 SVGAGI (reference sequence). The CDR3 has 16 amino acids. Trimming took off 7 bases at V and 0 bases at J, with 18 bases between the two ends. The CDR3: CASTPGGGRMNTEAFF. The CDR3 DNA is TGTGCCAGCACACCCGGGGGGGGGCGGATGAACACTGAAGCTTTCTTT.

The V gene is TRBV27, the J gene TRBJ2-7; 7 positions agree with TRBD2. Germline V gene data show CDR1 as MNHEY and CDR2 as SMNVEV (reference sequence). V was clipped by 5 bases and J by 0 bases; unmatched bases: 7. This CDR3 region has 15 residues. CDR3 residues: CASSPRLAVSYEQYF. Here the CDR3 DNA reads TGTGCCAGCAGTCCTCGCCTAGCGGTCTCCTACGAGCAGTACTTC.

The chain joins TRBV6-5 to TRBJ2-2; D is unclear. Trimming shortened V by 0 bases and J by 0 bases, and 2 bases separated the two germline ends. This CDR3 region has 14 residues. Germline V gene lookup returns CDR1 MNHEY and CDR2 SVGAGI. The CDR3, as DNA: TGTGCCAGCAGTTACTCCTCGAACACCGGGGAGCTGTTTTTT. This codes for CASSYSSNTGELFF.

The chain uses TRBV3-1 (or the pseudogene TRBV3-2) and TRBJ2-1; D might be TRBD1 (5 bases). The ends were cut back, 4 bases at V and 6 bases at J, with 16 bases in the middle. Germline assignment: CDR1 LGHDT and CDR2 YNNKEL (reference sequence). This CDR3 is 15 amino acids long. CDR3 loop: CASSLPGRAPNEQFF. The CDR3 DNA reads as TGTGCCAGCAGCCTCCCGGGCAGGGCCCCCAATGAGCAGTTCTTC.